The clone carrying this TCR beta chain was seen many times. Primers used in a second PCR of about 6 to 11 cycles were a sample-barcoded 5' primer and a J-beta primer mix. TCRdb re-analysed the 5' RACE reads in MiXCR, keeping a single row per CDR3 protein. The sample comprises roughly 1.7 million distinct CDR3 sequences, almost 35% of which are singletons, and around 10% rests with the top ten. The CDR3 length is 15 residues. V lost 4 bases, J lost 1 base, and 4 bases stayed unmatched. These data originate in a study of blood T cells in healthy people across ages. V gene TRBV12-3 or TRBV12-4 combines with J gene TRBJ2-5; 9 nucleotides align to TRBD1. The origin of this receptor is a woman aged 25 to 39 in good health. The sequencing input was blood. DNA of the CDR3: TGTGCCAGCAGTTCAAGGGACAGGGCCCAAGAGACCCAGTACTTC. It codes for CASSSRDRAQETQYF.